The sequence of this T cell receptor beta chain was determined in a study of early T cells in non-severe SARS-CoV-2 infection. In the study overall: Chains were not paired, and sequencing was done on bulk RNA from unsorted whole blood. Broader study findings: Sequences matched to VDJdb favored anti-spike CD8 responses, while private and CD4 specificities were missed.

Individual cDNA molecules received unique molecular identifiers during library preparation. TCRdb re-derived calls from the 5' RACE reads in MiXCR, one entry per CDR3 protein. The sample yields approximately 65,000 distinct CDR3 sequences, 12% seen once. CDR3 length equals 13 residues. V lost 5 bases, J lost 2 bases, and 7 bases lay in between. This clonotype was seen repeatedly, ten times or more. Its specificity is not known. This TCR was recovered from an adult who was a healthcare worker with PCR-confirmed SARS-CoV-2 infection or an uninfected control (not recorded which). The chain recombines TRBV12-3 or TRBV12-4 with TRBJ1-5; D might be TRBD1 (5 bases). Sequencing was done on a sample of whole blood. CDR3 sequence: CASSRGGNQPQHF. DNA for the CDR3: TGTGCCAGCAGTCGAGGGGGCAATCAGCCCCAGCATTTT.